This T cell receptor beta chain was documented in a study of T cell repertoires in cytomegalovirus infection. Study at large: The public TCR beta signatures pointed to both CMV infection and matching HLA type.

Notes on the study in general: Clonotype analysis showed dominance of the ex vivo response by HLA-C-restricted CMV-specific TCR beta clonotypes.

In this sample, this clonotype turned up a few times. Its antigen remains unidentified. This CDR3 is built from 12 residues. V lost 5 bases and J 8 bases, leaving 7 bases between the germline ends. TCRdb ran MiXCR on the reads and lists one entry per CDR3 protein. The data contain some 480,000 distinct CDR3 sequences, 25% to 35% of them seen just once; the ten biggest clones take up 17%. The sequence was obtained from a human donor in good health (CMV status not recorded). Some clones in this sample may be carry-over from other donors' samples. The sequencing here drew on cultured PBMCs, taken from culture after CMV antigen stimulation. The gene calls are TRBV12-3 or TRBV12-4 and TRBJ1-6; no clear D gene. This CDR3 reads CASSAQHSPLHF. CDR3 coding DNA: TGTGCCAGCAGTGCACAGCATTCACCCCTCCACTTT.